This T cell receptor (beta chain) was obtained from a study of blood T cell repertoires in COVID-19. About the research overall: Sites across the United States, Italy and Spain contributed samples from acute and convalescent COVID-19. From T cells, B-cell-depleted T cells, or PBMCs came the material, which was cDNA or gDNA.

Germline V gives CDR1 SGHNT, CDR2 YYREEE (reference sequence). J lost 3 bases, V lost 4 bases, and 5 bases had no gene match. The CDR3 length is 15 residues. In the original analysis: Amplified reference gene primers provided the basis for estimating nucleated cell counts. Clones were sequenced by immunoSEQ multiplex PCR, and TCRdb holds only the in-frame ones, with some missing. V and J calls and clone size are copied from that table; D and trimming were computed from the DNA. The repertoire holds roughly 230,000 clones, with about 88% as singletons. Only a few counts were recorded for this clone. The specimen sequenced was PBMCs or T cells enriched from blood (not recorded which). This TCR came from a woman aged 45-59 years who had been exposed to COVID-19. The V and J genes are TRBV5-4 and TRBJ2-3, with 10 bases lining up with TRBD1. The CDR3 DNA sequence: TGTGCCAGCAGCCTCCGACAGGGGGCTACAGATACGCAGTATTTT. Amino acids: CASSLRQGATDTQYF.